The 29 T cell receptor beta chains below all came from one sample that was sequenced in a study of T cells in women clearing cervical HPV infection. Sequencing was performed with immunoSEQ multiplex PCR; in TCRdb, only in-frame clones are kept and a portion is missing. This sample's table reports under 50,000 clones. Sample: blood buffy coat. Receptor source: a woman between 18 and 70 years old with a cervical HPV16 infection that either progressed to CIN3+ or cleared (not recorded which).

CDR3 region: CSASSPNSPLHF. CDR3 bases read: TGCAGTGCTAGTTCTCCCAATTCACCC. The chain is built from TRBV20-1 and TRBJ1-6, with unresolved D. The read is 3 residues too short to cover the CDR3 end, so that end is filled in from the germline J gene. V lost 3 bases and J lost 7, with 7 bases in between. The CDR3 contains 12 residues. Germline V gene lookup returns CDR1 DFQATT and CDR2 SNEGSKA (reference sequence).

A remark on this clone: A junction boundary mismatches the germline segment, possibly from a read error. The sequenced fragment ends 3 residues before the CDR3 boundary, so the rest is inferred from the germline J gene. The gene calls are TRBV4-2 and TRBJ2-2; tentative D call: TRBD2 (5 bases). Germline CDR1 LGHNA, CDR2 YNFKEQ. The CDR3 consists of 16 residues. The part of the CDR3 DNA that was read is TGCGCCAGCAGCCAAGATCTAGCTTTGAACACCGGGGAG. This translates into CASSQDLALNTGE. The entire CDR3 protein reads CASSQDLALNTGELFF.

A remark on this clone: The junction departs from germline at one end; a sequencing error may be responsible. In the same sample, other DNA sequences code for this CDR3. The sequenced CDR3 bases are TGTGCCAGTAGTATAGATGGCGGCAGCTCTGGAAACACA. Its translation: CASSIDGGSSGNT. The complete CDR3 reads CASSIDGGSSGNTIYF. The V gene is TRBV19, the J gene TRBJ1-3; D is uncertain. The read falls 3 residues short of the CDR3 end, and the missing part is taken from the germline J gene. Germline V lookup: CDR1 LNHDA, CDR2 SQIVND (reference sequence). CDR3 length equals 16 residues.

A word on this clone: The CDR3 goes on 3 residues after the read ends, and that part is filled in from the germline J gene. The chain employs TRBV5-6 and TRBJ1-1; possibly TRBD1 for D (5 bases). CDR3 size: 13 residues. The V end lost 6 bases, the J end lost 1 base, and 10 bases lay between the germline ends. The V gene's germline CDR1 is SGHDT and CDR2 YYEEEE. CDR3 region: CASTRGENTEAFF. Partial CDR3 DNA: TGTGCCAGCACTAGGGGCGAGAACACTGAA.

As regards this clone: Read coverage stops 3 residues before the CDR3 terminus; the germline J gene supplies the remainder. This chain connects TRBV11-1 to TRBJ2-7; 7 bases map to TRBD2. Germline V gene data show CDR1 as SGHAT and CDR2 as FQDESV (reference sequence). This CDR3 contains 14 residues. V gave up 1 base and J gave up 5 bases; unmatched junction bases: 5. This CDR3 is CASSLGAGNHEQYF. CDR3 DNA, as far as it was read: TGTGCCAGCAGCTTAGGAGCGGGGAACCACGAG.

Points on this clone: The sequence runs out 3 residues before the end of the CDR3; the remainder is reconstructed from the germline J gene. This chain uses TRBV7-2 with TRBJ2-1; TRBD2 matches 12 bases. The CDR3 has 15 amino acids. V lost 0 bases, J lost 8 bases, and 2 bases stayed unmatched. The germline gives CDR1 SGHTA, CDR2 FQGNSA. CDR3 DNA, as far as it was read: TGTGCCAGCAGCTTAGCACTAGCGGGAGGTTATGAG. Amino acids: CASSLALAGGYE. The full-length CDR3 reads as CASSLALAGGYEQFF.

Details on this clone: The read gets to within 3 residues of the CDR3 end, and the germline J gene fills in the rest. The rearrangement links TRBV5-6 to TRBJ1-1; 12 bases match TRBD1. Germline CDR1 SGHDT, CDR2 YYEEEE. The CDR3 spans 13 residues. CDR3 DNA (partial): TGTGCCAGCAGCTGGGACAGGGGGCCAGAG. It encodes CASSWDRGPE. The whole CDR3 region reads CASSWDRGPEAFF.

Worth noting for this clone: Read coverage stops 3 residues before the CDR3 terminus; the germline J gene supplies the remainder. This chain connects TRBV24-1 to TRBJ1-4, with a tentative D call TRBD1 (6 bases). V lost 4 bases to trimming and J lost 5 bases, with 13 bases between them. The CDR3 spans 15 residues. Germline CDR1 reads KGHDR; CDR2 reads SFDVKD. Partial CDR3 DNA: TGTGCCACCAGTGACTATAGTACAGGGAATGAAAAA. Its protein is CATSDYSTGNEK. The whole CDR3 sequence reads CATSDYSTGNEKLFF.

As to this clone: The read is 3 residues too short to cover the CDR3 end, so that end is filled in from the germline J gene. The chain couples TRBV7-6 to TRBJ1-2; 8 positions agree with TRBD1. The CDR3 contains 16 residues. Germline CDR1 reads SGHVS; CDR2 reads FNYEAQ. The ends lost 1 base at V and 2 bases at J; junction bases unmatched: 6. Here the CDR3 reads CASSLEAGGPNYGYTF. CDR3 DNA, as far as it was read: TGTGCCAGCAGCTTAGAGGCAGGGGGCCCCAACTATGGC.

Details on this clone: The CDR3 extends 3 residues past the end of the read, so its final part is completed from the germline J gene. The V gene is TRBV19, the J gene TRBJ2-3, with TRBD2 as a possible D gene (5 bases). Germline values: CDR1 LNHDA, CDR2 SQIVND (reference sequence). The CDR3 consists of 14 residues. CDR3 DNA (partial): TGTGCCAGTAGTATTTTCGGGGAATCACAGCCG. It yields the protein CASSIFGESQP. The CDR3 in full is CASSIFGESQPQYF.

CDR3 DNA, as far as it was read: TGCGCCAGCAGGAACGAACCGGGACAGCGAGAAAAA. It yields the protein CASRNEPGQREK. The entire CDR3 reads CASRNEPGQREKLFF. This sequence joins TRBV5-1 and TRBJ1-4; 7 positions match TRBD1. The read is 3 residues too short to cover the CDR3 end, so that end is filled in from the germline J gene. V trimming: 5 bases; J trimming: 8 bases; junction bases outside the gene matches: 12. CDR1 is SGHRS and CDR2 is YFSETQ in the germline V gene. The CDR3 extends over 15 amino acids.

A remark on this clone: The CDR3 end falls 3 residues outside the read, so it is completed with the germline J gene. The chain uses TRBV12-3 or TRBV12-4 and TRBJ2-7; no firm D call. Trimming pared 3 bases from V and 6 bases from J, leaving 6 bases between. This CDR3 is built from 11 residues. Partial CDR3 DNA: TGTGCCAGCAGTTTTGCGCGCGAG. Its protein is CASSFARE. The entire CDR3 protein reads CASSFAREQYF.

As regards this clone: The read falls 3 residues short of the CDR3 end, and the missing part is taken from the germline J gene. This sequence joins TRBV20-1 and TRBJ1-4; 9 bases are shared with TRBD1. This CDR3 region has 13 residues. V lost 6 bases and J lost 10; bases outside the gene matches: 9. The germline V gene encodes CDR1 DFQATT and CDR2 SNEGSKA (reference sequence). The sequenced part of the CDR3 DNA is TGCAGTGCCAGAACAGGGGGCCGAGGAAAA. The encoded protein is CSARTGGRGK. The whole CDR3 protein is CSARTGGRGKLFF.

A word on this clone: The read falls 3 residues short of the CDR3 end, and the missing part is taken from the germline J gene. V is TRBV18 and J is TRBJ1-3; 10 bases align to TRBD1. CDR1 and CDR2 from the germline V gene are KGHSH and LQKENI. Losses at the gene ends were 3 bases for V and 2 bases for J; bases not matched to a gene: 1. The CDR3 runs 15 residues. The CDR3 sequence: CASSPGTGAGNTIYF. The DNA read from the CDR3 is TGTGCCAGCTCACCCGGGACAGGGGCTGGAAACACC.

With respect to this clone: Read data end 3 residues before the CDR3 end; the end is taken from the germline J gene. The genes are TRBV28 and TRBJ2-3, with 16 bases lining up with TRBD2. Germline lookup yields CDR1 MDHEN and CDR2 SYDVKM. The V segment lost 3 bases and the J segment 6 bases; nucleotides outside the gene matches: 6. This CDR3 comprises 17 residues. The CDR3 bases that were read are TGTGCCAGCAGTTTGGGGACTAGCGGGAGGGATGGGGATACG. It encodes CASSLGTSGRDGDT. The full CDR3 is CASSLGTSGRDGDTQYF.

A remark on this clone: The CDR3 extends 3 residues past the end of the read, so its final part is completed from the germline J gene. This chain uses TRBV5-1 with TRBJ2-1; 10 nucleotides align to TRBD2. With V trimmed by 1 base and J by 7 bases, 5 bases remained unmatched. Germline V gives CDR1 SGHRS, CDR2 YFSETQ. This CDR3 has 15 amino acids. CDR3 DNA, as far as it was read: TGCGCCAGCAGCTTGTTCTCTAGCGGGGGAAATGAG. Encoded protein: CASSLFSSGGNE. The whole CDR3 sequence reads CASSLFSSGGNEQFF.

Notes on this clone: Read coverage stops 3 residues before the CDR3 terminus; the germline J gene supplies the remainder. This chain uses TRBV18 with TRBJ1-2, with 10 bases matching TRBD1. This CDR3 is built from 13 residues. Germline V gene sequence: CDR1 KGHSH, CDR2 LQKENI. After removal of 6 bases from V and 2 bases from J, the junction contained 0 bases not matched to a gene. The CDR3 spells CASSGQGNYGYTF. CDR3 DNA, as far as it was read: TGTGCCAGCTCGGGACAGGGGAACTATGGC.

On this clone itself: The sequenced fragment ends 3 residues before the CDR3 boundary, so the rest is inferred from the germline J gene. The V gene is TRBV7-9, the J gene TRBJ1-1; 8 nucleotides match TRBD1. The J segment lost 4 bases and the V segment lost 5 bases, leaving 6 bases of the junction unmatched. The germline gives CDR1 SEHNR, CDR2 FQNEAQ (reference sequence). The CDR3 has 14 residues. The CDR3 DNA, read in part, is TGTGCCAGCAGCGCCGGTACAGGGGGCACTGAA. It translates to CASSAGTGGTE. The CDR3, in full, reads CASSAGTGGTEAFF.

CDR3 protein: CASSPPNYNEQFF. The covered CDR3 bases are TGTGCCAGCTCACCACCTAACTACAATGAG. The gene calls are TRBV18 and TRBJ2-1; D ambiguous. Sequencing ends 3 residues short of the CDR3 end; the germline J gene provides the rest. Germline-derived CDR1 and CDR2 are KGHSH and LQKENI. This CDR3 comprises 13 residues. V dropped 0 bases and J dropped 3 bases, with 3 bases sitting between them.

About this clone: Read coverage stops 3 residues before the CDR3 terminus; the germline J gene supplies the remainder. The gene calls are TRBV19 and TRBJ2-6; 7 bases match TRBD1. This CDR3 is 15 amino acids long. The V segment lost 6 bases and the J segment 3 bases; nucleotides outside the gene matches: 5. Per germline, CDR1 LNHDA and CDR2 SQIVND (reference sequence). The CDR3: CASSPDRVGANVLTF. CDR3 DNA, as far as it was read: TGTGCCAGTAGCCCCGACAGGGTTGGGGCCAACGTC.

About this clone itself: The sequence runs out 3 residues before the end of the CDR3; the remainder is reconstructed from the germline J gene. This chain links TRBV11-2 with TRBJ2-3; 9 bases agree with TRBD2. The germline V gene has CDR1 SGHAT and CDR2 FQNNGV. This CDR3 comprises 15 residues. The CDR3 sequence: CASSLVAGVQETQYF. Partial CDR3 DNA: TGTGCCAGCAGCTTAGTAGCGGGAGTCCAAGAGACG.

As for this clone: The read halts 3 residues ahead of the CDR3 end, with the missing end drawn from the germline J gene. This chain links TRBV5-6 with TRBJ1-4, with D possibly matching TRBD1 (6 bases). Trimming removed 0 bases from V and 3 bases from J, with 6 bases in between. This CDR3 is 14 amino acids long. Per germline, CDR1 SGHDT and CDR2 YYEEEE. CDR3 loop: CASSLDRANEKLFF. The CDR3 bases that were read are TGTGCCAGCAGCTTGGACAGGGCTAATGAAAAA.

A word on this clone: The sequence runs out 3 residues before the end of the CDR3; the remainder is reconstructed from the germline J gene. The rearrangement joins TRBV7-9 to TRBJ2-5; a weak D match, TRBD1 (6 bases). Deletions cut 5 bases from V and 4 bases from J, with 17 bases between. The CDR3 has 15 amino acids. Germline lookup yields CDR1 SEHNR and CDR2 FQNEAQ (reference sequence). The DNA read from the CDR3 is TGTGCCAGCAGCCAGGGGACGTTCAAGGGAGAGACC. It yields the protein CASSQGTFKGET. The full CDR3 sequence reads CASSQGTFKGETQYF.

Regarding this clone: The CDR3 is cut off 3 residues early in the read; its end comes from the germline J gene. The V gene is TRBV20-1, the J gene TRBJ1-5; possible D gene TRBD1, 5 bases. The germline V and J ends were trimmed by 6 bases and 5 bases, with 14 bases remaining between them. The CDR3 consists of 13 residues. Germline values: CDR1 DFQATT, CDR2 SNEGSKA (reference sequence). CDR3 DNA (partial): TGCAGTGCCGAGCAGGGAGGGGATCAGCCC. Translated: CSAEQGGDQP. The entire CDR3 protein is CSAEQGGDQPQHF.

CDR3 loop: CASSLAAGATDTQYF. The sequenced part of the CDR3 DNA is TGTGCCAGCAGCCTGGCCGCAGGGGCCACAGATACG. J is TRBJ2-3 and V is TRBV12-3 or TRBV12-4; D possibly corresponds to TRBD1 (6 bases). The read halts 3 residues ahead of the CDR3 end, with the missing end drawn from the germline J gene. Between the trimmed V and J ends, which lost 6 bases and 2 bases, there was a span of 15 bases. This CDR3 contains 15 residues.

Notes on this clone: Read coverage stops 3 residues before the CDR3 terminus; the germline J gene supplies the remainder. The chain recombines TRBV28 with TRBJ1-2; D unclear. Germline V gives CDR1 MDHEN, CDR2 SYDVKM. The V gene lost 6 bases and the J gene lost 4 bases, with 15 bases spanning the gap. The CDR3 length is 14 residues. The CDR3 bases that were read are TGTGCCAGCAGGGACTTGAGGCTTCCCTATGGC. It is translated as CASRDLRLPYG. The entire CDR3 reads CASRDLRLPYGYTF.

In regard to this clone: The CDR3 goes on 3 residues after the read ends, and that part is filled in from the germline J gene. The chain joins TRBV5-1 to TRBJ2-1; TRBD1 matches at 7 bases. The germline CDR1 and CDR2 sequences are SGHRS and YFSETQ. V lost 4 bases and J lost 3; bases outside the gene matches: 7. CDR3 length: 15 residues. The CDR3 reads CASSPAGQDYNEQFF. The sequenced part of the CDR3 DNA is TGCGCCAGCAGCCCGGCTGGACAGGACTACAATGAG.

With regard to this clone: The read falls 3 residues short of the CDR3 end, and the missing part is taken from the germline J gene. The chain has TRBV7-6 and TRBJ1-2, with D perhaps TRBD1 (6 bases). Germline CDR1 and CDR2: SGHVS and FNYEAQ. The CDR3 contains 15 residues. CDR3 loop: CASSPGTGNIYDYTF. The sequenced part of the CDR3 DNA is TGTGCCAGCAGCCCCGGAACAGGGAACATCTACGAC.

Details on this clone: The read ends 3 residues shy of where the CDR3 ends; the end is completed using the germline J gene. The chain uses TRBV19 and TRBJ1-4; TRBD1 matches at 7 bases. Trimming at V came to 4 bases and at J to 7 bases, leaving 6 bases not matched to a gene. Looked up from germline, CDR1 is LNHDA and CDR2 is SQIVND (reference sequence). This CDR3 contains 14 residues. The CDR3 bases that were read are TGTGCCAGTAGTACGGGACAGAACCCTGAAAAA. This codes for CASSTGQNPEK. Given in full, the CDR3 is CASSTGQNPEKLFF.